These T cell receptor beta chains were read from a single sample in a study of human CD8 memory T cell subsets. TCRdb reprocessed the 5' RACE reads, with one entry per CDR3 protein and no DNA. In all, the sample yields about 17,000 distinct CDR3 sequences. The specimen sequenced was CD8+ stem-like memory T cells (TSCM and TCM) sorted from PBMCs. The receptors were sampled from a human donor in good health. Each CDR3 is given with its conserved first and last residue. Some rows mark clone size as missing; the rest say once, few, many or name a class of expanded clone.

size: NA
J: TRBJ2-1
V: TRBV5-1
CDR3: CASSFREFAMEQFF

size: NA
J: TRBJ2-7
V: TRBV11-2
CDR3: CASSLQLAGSYEQYF

size: NA
J: TRBJ2-7
V: TRBV4-1
CDR3: CASSQEGDLYPYEQYF

size: NA
J: TRBJ2-2
V: TRBV7-9
CDR3: CASSLPASGSARSNTGELFF

size: NA
J: TRBJ2-7
V: TRBV4-3
CDR3: CASSQDLPGPRSEQYF

size: NA
J: TRBJ2-7
V: TRBV12-3/TRBV12-4
CDR3: CASSGGSGIGEQYF

size: NA
J: TRBJ2-4
V: TRBV28
CDR3: CASSFSEIGAAKNIQYF

size: NA
J: TRBJ2-7
V: TRBV29-1
CDR3: CSVETTGLNPLEQYF

size: NA
J: TRBJ2-7
V: TRBV29-1
CDR3: CSVEGGDRSSYEQYF

size: NA
J: TRBJ2-7
V: TRBV5-1
CDR3: CASSPEADYEQYF

size: medium-sized
J: TRBJ1-3
V: TRBV7-9
CDR3: CASSHRDSGNTIYF

size: NA
J: TRBJ2-1
V: TRBV4-1
CDR3: CASSQSGTEDEQFF

size: NA
J: TRBJ2-3
V: TRBV5-6
CDR3: CASSLERTDTQYF

size: NA
J: TRBJ2-7
V: TRBV5-4
CDR3: CASSTAGTGLYEQYF

size: NA
J: TRBJ2-7
V: TRBV5-1
CDR3: CASSQVGQAFGEQYF

size: NA
J: TRBJ2-7
V: TRBV19
CDR3: CASSEDRSIDEQYF

size: NA
J: TRBJ1-2
V: TRBV28
CDR3: CASSLSGGLIYGYTF

size: NA
J: TRBJ2-1
V: TRBV6-2/TRBV6-3
CDR3: CASRKPYSNEQFF

size: medium-sized
J: TRBJ1-4
V: TRBV6-6
CDR3: CASSWGTDEKLFF

size: NA
J: TRBJ2-7
V: TRBV28
CDR3: CASLTGTEYEQYF

size: NA
J: TRBJ2-1
V: TRBV6-2/TRBV6-3
CDR3: CASSSTRYNEQFF

size: NA
J: TRBJ1-1
V: TRBV6-2/TRBV6-3
CDR3: CASSLSGRNTEAFF

size: medium-sized
J: TRBJ2-7
V: TRBV4-1
CDR3: CASSQLGLYEQYF

size: NA
J: TRBJ2-1
V: TRBV20-1
CDR3: CSATPGQVWTSGRDEQFF

size: NA
J: TRBJ2-1
V: TRBV5-1
CDR3: CASSLRGQVDNEQFF

size: NA
J: TRBJ2-5
V: TRBV6-2/TRBV6-3
CDR3: CASSYWTGELETQYF

size: NA
J: TRBJ2-2
V: TRBV7-2
CDR3: CASSFDRTYTGELFF

size: NA
J: TRBJ2-7
V: TRBV28
CDR3: CASSSTGAPTYEQYF

size: NA
J: TRBJ2-1
V: TRBV5-1
CDR3: CASSLTGLAYNEQFF

size: NA
J: TRBJ2-5
V: TRBV6-6
CDR3: CASSYSSGWQETQYF

size: NA
J: TRBJ2-1
V: TRBV5-1
CDR3: CASSAGRSYEQFF

size: NA
J: TRBJ1-2
V: TRBV15
CDR3: CATRGGNGYTF

size: NA
J: TRBJ2-3
V: TRBV12-3/TRBV12-4
CDR3: CASSLGTSGGDWTDTQYF

size: NA
J: TRBJ2-3
V: TRBV6-6
CDR3: CASSGSRATDTQYF

size: NA
J: TRBJ1-4
V: TRBV4-2
CDR3: CASSQEDQGREKLFF

size: NA
J: TRBJ2-7
V: TRBV4-1
CDR3: CASSQEGGRANYEQYF

size: NA
J: TRBJ2-5
V: TRBV4-3
CDR3: CASSLRDRQETQYF

size: NA
J: TRBJ2-1
V: TRBV20-1
CDR3: CSASSSPGLAGNEQFF

size: NA
J: TRBJ2-1
V: TRBV14
CDR3: CASSLLGGEQFF

size: NA
J: TRBJ1-2
V: TRBV7-9
CDR3: CASSSSLTTADYGYTF